This T cell receptor beta chain appears in the sequencing data of a study of Ad26.COV2.S vaccination and SARS-CoV-2 variants. CDR1 and CDR2 from the germline V gene are MDHEN and SYDVKM. Trimming took 6 bases from V and 8 from J, leaving 14 bases between them. There are 14 residues in the CDR3. Treatment meaning: over 15 received Ad26.COV2.S at low or high dose, single or two shots; about five received placebo; per-sample allocation not given. Collection of samples fell on day 63 after the first vaccine or placebo injection. The sample holds a few counts of this clone. TCRdb's copy holds only in-frame clones and misses some; the assay was immunoSEQ multiplex PCR. The sample comprises around 450,000 clones, 85% to 90% of which are singletons, and 2% to 3% rests with the top ten.

The receptor was isolated from a person aged 18-60 years who received the Ad26.COV2.S COVID-19 vaccine or a placebo. V and J are TRBV28 and TRBJ1-6; TRBD1 is a possible D gene (5 bases). The sequencing used peripheral blood, collected in a trial of Ad26.COV2.S vaccine versus placebo. DNA for the CDR3: TGTGCCAGCAGACCCTCGGGGGTGGATTCACCCCTCCACTTT. Its translation is CASRPSGVDSPLHF.